This T cell receptor (beta chain) came from a study of response to subunit inactivated influenza vaccine. From the RT-PCR reads, TCRdb called clonotypes with MiXCR, one entry per CDR3 protein. This table holds about 190,000 distinct CDR3 sequences, about an eighth found once. The material sequenced was CD8+ T cells sorted from PBMCs, taken 4 to 6 days after vaccination. The TCR was taken from a man aged 50 to 59 who received an inactivated influenza vaccine.

The CDR3 nucleotides read TGTGCCAGCAGTGAATTCTCCGTTCGTACTGGAAACACCATATATTTT. Its translation: CASSEFSVRTGNTIYF. The genes are TRBV25-1 and TRBJ1-3, with D uncertain. The germline V and J ends were trimmed by 1 base and 2 bases, with 12 bases remaining between them. This CDR3 region has 16 residues. Germline CDR1 reads MGHDK; CDR2 reads SYGVNS.